One sample yielded the 10 T cell receptor beta chains listed below, sequenced in a study of a mutant IDH1 vaccine in newly diagnosed glioma. Time point in this sample: baseline, week 1 (first vaccination visit). The treatment was: pre-vaccination baseline after standard-of-care therapy. Profiling relied on immunoSEQ multiplex PCR, and the TCRdb table lists in-frame clones only, not all of them. Of over 15,000 clones in the sample, nearly 97% are singletons; the top ten hold 3.6%. Sample: peripheral blood mononuclear cells (PBMCs), taken from a glioma patient treated with radiotherapy, temozolomide or both. Receptors originate from a woman younger than 35 with glioma. Some clones in this sample may be carry-over from other donors' samples.

CDR3 in DNA: TGCGCCAGCAGCCAGGATGGCTCCTACAATGAGCAGTTCTTC. The encoded protein is CASSQDGSYNEQFF. This sequence joins TRBV4-1 and TRBJ2-1; D gene uncertain. Germline CDR1 and CDR2: MGHRA and YSYEKL. The CDR3 is made up of 14 amino acids. V gave up 3 bases and J gave up 0 bases, with 6 bases separating them.

The chain carries TRBV6-5 and TRBJ1-1, with D possibly matching TRBD1 (6 bases). This CDR3 region has 15 residues. Germline V lookup: CDR1 MNHEY, CDR2 SVGAGI. The V and J ends lost 0 bases and 5 bases respectively, with 13 bases between them. The chain's CDR3 is CASSYSITGSTEAFF. The CDR3 coding sequence is TGTGCCAGCAGTTACTCGATAACAGGGTCAACTGAAGCTTTCTTT.

The V call is TRBV10-2, the J call TRBJ1-2; D perhaps matches TRBD1 (5 bases). The germline V gene has CDR1 WSHSY and CDR2 SAAADI. This CDR3 spans 13 amino acids. Deletions cut 2 bases from V and 6 bases from J, with 10 bases between. The CDR3: CASSEQGEDGYTF. The CDR3 bases are TGCGCCAGCAGTGAGCAGGGAGAGGATGGCTACACCTTC.

This chain connects TRBV27 to TRBJ2-7; 9 bases fit TRBD2. Germline assignment: CDR1 MNHEY and CDR2 SMNVEV (reference sequence). The V segment lost 3 bases and the J segment 1 base; nucleotides outside the gene matches: 1. This CDR3 spans 14 amino acids. The CDR3 DNA is TGTGCCAGCAGTTTTGCGGGAGGGTCCTACGAGCAGTACTTC. As protein: CASSFAGGSYEQYF.

In this sample, this clone turned up once. This rearrangement joins TRBV7-9 to TRBJ1-4; no reliable D call. V lost 2 bases and J lost 4, with 8 bases in between. The CDR3 is made up of 14 amino acids. CDR1 is SEHNR, CDR2 FQNEAQ, per germline (reference sequence). CDR3 protein: CASSLTVSNEKLFF. The CDR3 DNA sequence: TGTGCCAGCAGCTTAACAGTCAGTAATGAAAAACTGTTTTTT.

The gene calls are TRBV10-3 and TRBJ1-5; 9 positions match TRBD1. Trimming at V came to 6 bases and at J to 1 base, leaving 4 bases not matched to a gene. The CDR3 runs to 15 residues. The germline CDR1 and CDR2 sequences are ENHRY and SYGVKD. In nucleotides, the CDR3 is TGTGCCATCAGCCCGGGGACAGGGAGCAATCAGCCCCAGCATTTT. Translated: CAISPGTGSNQPQHF.

DNA of the CDR3: TGTGCCAGCAGCCCCCAAGGGCAGGGGATGAGTGGCTACACCTTC. Its translation: CASSPQGQGMSGYTF. The V gene is TRBV9, the J gene TRBJ1-2; TRBD1 might be the D (6 bases). The CDR3 is 15 amino acids. V gave up 4 bases and J gave up 7 bases, with 20 bases separating them. The V gene's germline CDR1 is SGDLS and CDR2 YYNGEE.

CDR3 protein: CAIGLSGQPYNEQFF. The CDR3 DNA is TGTGCCATCGGGTTGAGCGGGCAACCCTACAATGAGCAGTTCTTC. The V gene is TRBV10-3, the J gene TRBJ2-1; possible D gene TRBD2, 6 bases. V lost 8 bases, J lost 2 bases, and 16 bases lay in between. Germline CDR1 ENHRY, CDR2 SYGVKD. The CDR3 has 15 amino acids.

This sequence joins TRBV6-1 and TRBJ2-2; possible D gene TRBD1, 6 bases. The germline V and J ends were trimmed by 2 bases and 3 bases, with 10 bases remaining between them. Germline CDR1 is MNHNS and CDR2 is SASEGT. The CDR3 sequence is 15 residues long. The CDR3 region is CASSEKAGDTGELFF. DNA for the CDR3: TGTGCCAGCAGTGAAAAGGCAGGGGACACCGGGGAGCTGTTTTTT.

The rearrangement links TRBV5-6 to TRBJ2-1, with D unclear. Germline CDR1 SGHDT, CDR2 YYEEEE. V was cut by 4 bases and J by 5 bases, with 16 bases left in between. This CDR3 is 15 amino acids long. The CDR3 reads CASSQNGPKNNEQFF. The CDR3 nucleotides are TGTGCCAGCAGCCAAAATGGACCAAAAAACAATGAGCAGTTCTTC.